These 21 T cell receptor beta chains originate from one sample sequenced in a study of blood T cell repertoires in COVID-19 (dated by TCRdb to between 2020 and 2021). Library construction relied on the immunoSEQ multiplex PCR assay. TCRdb carries this immuneACCESS record with in-frame sequences only. Its versions omit some clonotypes, under half of them owing to an unresolved V gene in the studies checked, with the rest unexplained. The sample records about 190,000 clones, 70% to 90% of which are singletons. The ten largest account for roughly 5.6% of the sample. Sequencing used peripheral blood. The receptors were sampled from a woman aged 40 to 55 who had recovered from COVID-19.

The chain employs TRBV12-3 or TRBV12-4 and TRBJ2-7; D ambiguous. This CDR3 is built from 12 residues. Trimming took off 5 bases at V and 1 base at J, with 6 bases between the two ends. CDR3 DNA sequence: TGTGCCAGCAGTAACATGTCCTACGAGCAGTACTTC. The encoded protein is CASSNMSYEQYF.

The V gene is TRBV2, the J gene TRBJ2-2; D remains ambiguous. V was clipped by 7 bases and J by 2 bases, with 8 bases between them. The CDR3 has 13 residues. Germline V gene sequence: CDR1 SNHLY, CDR2 FYNNEI. DNA for the CDR3: TGTGCCAGCACTGCGGCAAACACCGGGGAGCTGTTTTTT. This codes for CASTAANTGELFF.

V is TRBV30 and J is TRBJ1-2; tentatively, D is TRBD1 (5 bases). This CDR3 has 14 residues. Trimming stripped 1 base from V and 3 bases from J, with 12 bases between. CDR1 and CDR2 from the germline V gene are GTSNPN and SVGIG (reference sequence). The CDR3 DNA reads as TGTGCCTGGAGTGAGATAGGGGATTACTATGGCTACACCTTC. Its translation: CAWSEIGDYYGYTF.

This clone was seen a single time. The chain recombines TRBV6-5 with TRBJ2-1; 8 bases match TRBD1. The J segment lost 8 bases and the V segment lost 1 base, leaving 4 bases of the junction unmatched. From germline, CDR1 is MNHEY and CDR2 SVGAGI. The CDR3 is 14 amino acids. The CDR3 region has the DNA TGTGCCAGCAGTTACTGGCAGGGGGCGGATGAGCAGTTCTTC. It codes for CASSYWQGADEQFF.

The chain employs TRBV10-3 and TRBJ1-2; no clear D gene. V was cut by 8 bases and J by 0 bases, with 7 bases left in between. There are 12 residues in the CDR3. Germline values: CDR1 ENHRY, CDR2 SYGVKD. The CDR3 is CAIAGTNYGYTF. The CDR3 nucleotides are TGTGCCATCGCCGGGACTAACTATGGCTACACCTTC.

The chain combines TRBV12-3 or TRBV12-4 with TRBJ1-1, with unresolved D. Trimming removed 6 bases at V and 5 bases at J, with 13 bases between. The CDR3 runs 13 residues. CDR3 region: CASSRHGETEAFF. The CDR3 DNA follows: TGTGCCAGCAGCCGACACGGGGAGACTGAAGCTTTCTTT.

Points on this clone: This CDR3 is also generated by other DNA sequences in the sample. The J gene is TRBJ2-7, the V gene TRBV27; 9 bases map to TRBD1. The germline V gene encodes CDR1 MNHEY and CDR2 SMNVEV (reference sequence). Unmatched junction bases numbered 3, after V lost 3 bases and J lost 3 bases. There are 14 residues in the CDR3. The CDR3 spells CASSLGQGGYEQYF. In DNA, the CDR3 is TGTGCCAGCAGTTTGGGACAGGGCGGCTACGAGCAGTACTTC.

This chain uses TRBV3-1 (or the pseudogene TRBV3-2) with TRBJ1-2, with D perhaps TRBD1 (6 bases). This CDR3 region has 15 residues. Germline-derived CDR1 and CDR2 are LGHDT and YNNKEL (reference sequence). Trimming shortened V by 1 base and J by 12 bases, and 21 bases separated the two germline ends. CDR3 loop: CASSQGHLRRGGDTF. CDR3 DNA sequence: TGTGCCAGCAGCCAAGGGCACCTGAGACGAGGGGGGGACACCTTC.

The chain uses TRBV2 and TRBJ2-3; 13 bases are a match to TRBD2. After removal of 6 bases from V and 5 bases from J, the junction contained 11 bases not matched to a gene. The CDR3 length is 17 residues. Germline CDR1 reads SNHLY; CDR2 reads FYNNEI. The DNA for the CDR3 is TGTGCCAGCAGAGAGAAAGGACTAGCGGGAGTTAAAGATACGCAGTATTTT. The encoded protein is CASREKGLAGVKDTQYF.

The table lists this clone with a few counts. The J gene is TRBJ2-1, the V gene TRBV19, with TRBD2 as a possible D gene (5 bases). CDR3 length: 15 residues. Trimming removed 3 bases at V and 4 bases at J, with 13 bases between. The germline V gene encodes CDR1 LNHDA and CDR2 SQIVND (reference sequence). CDR3 amino acids: CASSISSGQYNEQFF. In DNA, the CDR3 is TGTGCCAGTAGTATCTCGAGCGGTCAATACAATGAGCAGTTCTTC.

The V call is TRBV7-9, the J call TRBJ1-4; D remains ambiguous. The CDR3 sequence is 15 residues long. Germline CDR1 is SEHNR and CDR2 is FQNEAQ (reference sequence). Trimming left V 0 bases short and J 8 bases short, with 13 bases between. In nucleotides, the CDR3 is TGTGCCAGCAGCTTAGCTGCGGGCGGGAAAGAAAAACTGTTTTTT. This gives the protein CASSLAAGGKEKLFF.

The V gene is TRBV2, the J gene TRBJ1-4; the D is unclear. The CDR3 loop spans 15 amino acids. From germline, CDR1 is SNHLY and CDR2 FYNNEI. Trimming took 1 base from V and 6 from J, leaving 12 bases between them. The CDR3 sequence: CASSEEYSSHEKLFF. For the CDR3, the DNA is TGTGCCAGCAGTGAAGAATACAGCTCACATGAAAAACTGTTTTTT.

This chain joins TRBV12-3 or TRBV12-4 and TRBJ1-1; no definite D call. CDR3 length: 13 amino acids. The V end was cut by 3 bases, the J end by 4 bases, with 9 bases between. The CDR3 loop reads CASSFGRVTEAFF. In DNA, the CDR3 is TGTGCCAGCAGTTTTGGGAGGGTCACTGAAGCTTTCTTT.

The rearrangement joins TRBV7-2 to TRBJ1-4; 12 nucleotides align to TRBD1. J was trimmed by 2 bases and V by 4 bases; bases with no gene match: 5. CDR1 and CDR2 (germline): SGHTA, FQGNSA. The CDR3 sequence is 17 residues long. DNA for the CDR3: TGTGCCAGCAGCTCCCGGGACAGGGGGCTCACTAATGAAAAACTGTTTTTT. Translation gives CASSSRDRGLTNEKLFF.

The rearrangement joins TRBV4-3 to TRBJ2-7; 11 bases match TRBD2. The V gene's germline CDR1 is LGHNA and CDR2 YSLEER. J gave up 4 bases and V 0 bases, and 5 bases lay outside the gene matches. The CDR3 consists of 16 residues. This CDR3 is CASSQDETSGSYEQYF. CDR3 in DNA: TGCGCCAGCAGCCAAGATGAAACTAGCGGGAGTTACGAGCAGTACTTC.

This clone has only one observation. The J gene is TRBJ2-3, the V gene TRBV2; 7 bases line up with TRBD2. The V gene end was trimmed by 3 bases and the J gene end by 0 bases; junction bases not matched to a gene: 15. CDR3 length: 19 amino acids. Germline V gene data show CDR1 as SNHLY and CDR2 as FYNNEI. The DNA of the CDR3 is TGTGCCAGCAGTGATGATCCGGGAGGCCTATCCTTTAGCACAGATACGCAGTATTTT. This translates into CASSDDPGGLSFSTDTQYF.

In this sample, this clone turned up once. V is TRBV30 and J is TRBJ2-4, with a tentative D call TRBD1 (5 bases). The CDR3 sequence is 15 residues long. The V end was cut by 2 bases, the J end by 0 bases, with 11 bases between. Germline V gene sequence: CDR1 GTSNPN, CDR2 SVGIG (reference sequence). The CDR3 loop is CAWSRKGEAKNIQYF. CDR3 nucleotide sequence: TGTGCCTGGAGTCGTAAAGGGGAAGCCAAAAACATTCAGTACTTC.

The CDR3 DNA is TGTGCCAGCTCACCGGCCCTAGCGGGAGCGCCTAATGAGCAGTTCTTC. This sequence encodes CASSPALAGAPNEQFF. The V gene is TRBV18, the J gene TRBJ2-1, with 10 bases lining up with TRBD2. The CDR3 length is 16 residues. The V segment lost 3 bases and the J segment 7 bases; nucleotides outside the gene matches: 9. Germline CDR1 reads KGHSH; CDR2 reads LQKENI.

The V and J genes are TRBV7-6 and TRBJ2-3; 7 nucleotides match TRBD2. CDR3 size: 20 residues. CDR1 and CDR2 from the germline V gene are SGHVS and FNYEAQ. Unmatched junction bases numbered 19, after V lost 2 bases and J lost 2 bases. The CDR3 coding sequence is TGTGCCAGCAGCTTATTCTCGAGAGTCCTAGCGGAAATCTACACAGATACGCAGTATTTT. Translated, it gives CASSLFSRVLAEIYTDTQYF.

The V and J genes are TRBV30 and TRBJ2-7; possibly TRBD1 for D (5 bases). The CDR3 is made up of 15 amino acids. V lost 1 base and J lost 4, with 17 bases in between. Germline CDR1 reads GTSNPN; CDR2 reads SVGIG (reference sequence). The CDR3 DNA reads TGTGCCTGGAGTGAAGGGGCAGCGAGCCCGTACGAGCAGTACTTC. Encoded protein: CAWSEGAASPYEQYF.

The chain combines TRBV2 with TRBJ1-1; D gene ambiguous. Germline CDR1 and CDR2: SNHLY and FYNNEI. The CDR3 covers 12 residues. V lost 8 bases and J lost 11, with 18 bases in between. CDR3 protein: CASQRAEQRAFF. The CDR3 DNA reads TGTGCCAGCCAACGGGCAGAGCAGCGGGCTTTCTTT.